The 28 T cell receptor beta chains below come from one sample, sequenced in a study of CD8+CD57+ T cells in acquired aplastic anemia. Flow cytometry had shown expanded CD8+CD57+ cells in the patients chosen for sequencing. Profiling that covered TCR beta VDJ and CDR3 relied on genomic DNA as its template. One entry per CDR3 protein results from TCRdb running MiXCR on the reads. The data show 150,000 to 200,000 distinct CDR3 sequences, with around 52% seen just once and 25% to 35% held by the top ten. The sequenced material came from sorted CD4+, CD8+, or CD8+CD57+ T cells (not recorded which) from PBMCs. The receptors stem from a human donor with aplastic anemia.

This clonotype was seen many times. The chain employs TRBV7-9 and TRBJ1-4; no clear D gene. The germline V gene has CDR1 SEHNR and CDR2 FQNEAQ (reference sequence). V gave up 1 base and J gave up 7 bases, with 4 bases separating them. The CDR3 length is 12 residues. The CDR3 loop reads CASSLGVEKLFF. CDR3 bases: TGTGCCAGCAGCTTAGGGGTTGAAAAACTGTTTTTT.

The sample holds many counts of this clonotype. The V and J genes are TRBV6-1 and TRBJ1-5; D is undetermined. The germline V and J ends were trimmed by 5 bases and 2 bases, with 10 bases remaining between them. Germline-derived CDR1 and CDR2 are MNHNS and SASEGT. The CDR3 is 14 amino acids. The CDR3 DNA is TGTGCCAGCAGTCCCAGGATGGGCAATCAGCCCCAGCATTTT. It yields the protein CASSPRMGNQPQHF.

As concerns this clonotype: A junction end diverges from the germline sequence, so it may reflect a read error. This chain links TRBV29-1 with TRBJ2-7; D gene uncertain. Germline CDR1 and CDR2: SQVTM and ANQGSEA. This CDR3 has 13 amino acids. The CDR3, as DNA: TGCAGCGTTGGTGGTCCAGCGCTCTACGAGAAGTACTTC. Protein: CSVGGPALYEKYF.

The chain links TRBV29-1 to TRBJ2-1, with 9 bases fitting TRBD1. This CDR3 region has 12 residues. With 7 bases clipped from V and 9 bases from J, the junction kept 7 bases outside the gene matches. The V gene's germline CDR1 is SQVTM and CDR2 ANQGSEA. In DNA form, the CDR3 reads TGCAGCGGCCGGACAGGGGATGCTGAGCAGTTCTTC. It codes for CSGRTGDAEQFF.

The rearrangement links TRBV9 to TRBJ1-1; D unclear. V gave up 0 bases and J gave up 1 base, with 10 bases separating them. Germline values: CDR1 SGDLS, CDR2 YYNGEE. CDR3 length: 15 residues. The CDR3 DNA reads TGTGCCAGCAGCGTAGACGGAGCCGGGAACACTGAAGCTTTCTTT. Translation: CASSVDGAGNTEAFF.

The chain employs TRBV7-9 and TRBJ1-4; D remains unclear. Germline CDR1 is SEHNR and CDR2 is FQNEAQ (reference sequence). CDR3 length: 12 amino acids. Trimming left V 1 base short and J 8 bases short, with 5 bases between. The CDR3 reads CASSLEREKLFF. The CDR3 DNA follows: TGTGCCAGCAGCTTAGAACGGGAAAAACTGTTTTTT.

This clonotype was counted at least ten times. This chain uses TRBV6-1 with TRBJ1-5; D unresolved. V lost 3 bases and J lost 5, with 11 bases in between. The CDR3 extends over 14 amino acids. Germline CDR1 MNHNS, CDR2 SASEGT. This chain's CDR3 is CASSELPGDQPQHF. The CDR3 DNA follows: TGTGCCAGCAGTGAGTTGCCAGGCGATCAGCCCCAGCATTTT.

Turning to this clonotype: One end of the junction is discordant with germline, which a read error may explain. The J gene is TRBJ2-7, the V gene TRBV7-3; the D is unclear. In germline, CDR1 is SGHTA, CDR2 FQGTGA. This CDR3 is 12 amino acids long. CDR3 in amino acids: CTSSSDGYEQYF. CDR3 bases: TGTACCAGCAGCTCGGACGGCTACGAGCAGTACTTC.

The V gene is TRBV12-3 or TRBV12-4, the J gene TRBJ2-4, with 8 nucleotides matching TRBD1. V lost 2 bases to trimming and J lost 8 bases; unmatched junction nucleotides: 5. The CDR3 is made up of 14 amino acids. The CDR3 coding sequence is TGTGCCAGCAGTTTATCGGCAGGGGGCTACATTCAGTACTTC. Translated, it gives CASSLSAGGYIQYF.

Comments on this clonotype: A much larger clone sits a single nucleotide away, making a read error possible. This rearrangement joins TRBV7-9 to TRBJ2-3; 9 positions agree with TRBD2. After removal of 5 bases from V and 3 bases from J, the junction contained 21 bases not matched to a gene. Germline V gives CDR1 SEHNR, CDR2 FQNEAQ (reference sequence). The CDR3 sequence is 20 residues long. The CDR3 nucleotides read TGTGCCAGCAGCGTTAGTTCTCTAAGACTAGCGGCCACTTCGACAGATACGCAGTATTTT. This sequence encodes CASSVSSLRLAATSTDTQYF.

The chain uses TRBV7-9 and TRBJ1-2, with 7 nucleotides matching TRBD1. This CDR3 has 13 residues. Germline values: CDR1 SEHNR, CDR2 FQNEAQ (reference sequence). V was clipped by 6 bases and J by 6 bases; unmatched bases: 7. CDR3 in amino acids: CASRYTGTDGYTF. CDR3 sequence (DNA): TGTGCCAGCAGATATACCGGGACAGATGGCTACACCTTC.

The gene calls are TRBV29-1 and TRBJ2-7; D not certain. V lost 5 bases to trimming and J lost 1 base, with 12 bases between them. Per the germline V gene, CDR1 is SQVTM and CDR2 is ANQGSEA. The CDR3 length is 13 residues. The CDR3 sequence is CSVFVGRSYEQYF. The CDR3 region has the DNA TGCAGCGTTTTCGTCGGCCGTTCCTACGAGCAGTACTTC.

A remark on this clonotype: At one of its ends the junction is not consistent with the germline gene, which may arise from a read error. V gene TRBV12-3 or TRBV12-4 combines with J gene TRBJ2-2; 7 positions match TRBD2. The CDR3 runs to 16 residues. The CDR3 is CASSSPSGSNTGDLFF. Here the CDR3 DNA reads TGTGCCAGCAGTTCACCTAGCGGTTCGAACACCGGGGACCTGTTTTTT.

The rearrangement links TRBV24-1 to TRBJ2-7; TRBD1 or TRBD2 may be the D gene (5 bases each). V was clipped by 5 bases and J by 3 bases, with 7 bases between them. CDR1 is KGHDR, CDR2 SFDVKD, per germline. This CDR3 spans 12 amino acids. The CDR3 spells CATSGGNYEQYF. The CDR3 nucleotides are TGTGCCACCAGTGGGGGGAACTACGAGCAGTACTTC.

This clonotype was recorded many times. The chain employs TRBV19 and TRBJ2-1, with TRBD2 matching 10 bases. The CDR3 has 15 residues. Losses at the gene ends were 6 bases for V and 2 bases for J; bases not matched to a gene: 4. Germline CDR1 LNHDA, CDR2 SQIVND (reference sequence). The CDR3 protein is CASSGGLAAYNEQFF. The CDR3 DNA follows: TGTGCCAGTAGCGGAGGACTAGCGGCCTACAATGAGCAGTTCTTC. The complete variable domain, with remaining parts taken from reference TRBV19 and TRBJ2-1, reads DGGITQSPKYLFRKEGQNVTLSCEQNLNHDAMYWYRQDPGQGLRLIYYSQIVNDFQKGDIAEGYSVSREKKESFPLTVTSAQKNPTAFYLCASSGGLAAYNEQFFGPGTRLTVL.

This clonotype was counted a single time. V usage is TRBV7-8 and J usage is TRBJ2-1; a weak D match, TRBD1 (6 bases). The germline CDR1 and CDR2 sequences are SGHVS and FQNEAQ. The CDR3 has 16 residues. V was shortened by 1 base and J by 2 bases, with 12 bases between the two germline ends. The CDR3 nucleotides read TGTGCCAGCAGCTTAGTGGGACAACGCCCCTACAATGAGCAGTTCTTC. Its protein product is CASSLVGQRPYNEQFF.

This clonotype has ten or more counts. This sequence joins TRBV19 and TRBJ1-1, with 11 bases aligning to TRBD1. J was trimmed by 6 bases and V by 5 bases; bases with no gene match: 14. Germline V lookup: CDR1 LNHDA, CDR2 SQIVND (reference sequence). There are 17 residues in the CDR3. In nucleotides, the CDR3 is TGTGCCAGTAGTGTCAACCGGGACAGGGGGGTCGAAGCTGAAGCTTTCTTT. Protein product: CASSVNRDRGVEAEAFF.

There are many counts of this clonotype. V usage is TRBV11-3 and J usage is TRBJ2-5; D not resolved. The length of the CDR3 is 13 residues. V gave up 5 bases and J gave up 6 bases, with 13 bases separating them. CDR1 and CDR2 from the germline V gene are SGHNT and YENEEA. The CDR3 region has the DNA TGTGCCAGCAGCATTCTGGGTGGGAAGACCCAGTACTTC. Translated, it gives CASSILGGKTQYF.

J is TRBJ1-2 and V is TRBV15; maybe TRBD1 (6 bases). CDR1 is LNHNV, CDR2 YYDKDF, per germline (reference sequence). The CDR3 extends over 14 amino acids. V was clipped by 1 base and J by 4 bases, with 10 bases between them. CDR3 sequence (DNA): TGTGCCACCAGCAGAGGGACAGCTAGCTATGGCTACACCTTC. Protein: CATSRGTASYGYTF.

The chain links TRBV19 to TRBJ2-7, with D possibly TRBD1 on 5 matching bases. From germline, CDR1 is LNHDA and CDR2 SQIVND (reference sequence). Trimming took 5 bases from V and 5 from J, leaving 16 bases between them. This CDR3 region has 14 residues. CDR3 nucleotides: TGTGCCAGTAGTCCCTGGGCAGGGTTCAACGAGCAGTACTTC. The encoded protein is CASSPWAGFNEQYF.

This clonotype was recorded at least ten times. This CDR3 reads CASSQGPYLAGGPGKTQYF. The CDR3 DNA reads as TGTGCCAGCAGCCAAGGCCCCTATCTAGCGGGAGGGCCTGGGAAGACCCAGTACTTC. The chain has TRBV14 and TRBJ2-5; 12 nucleotides align to TRBD2. The germline V gene encodes CDR1 SGHDN and CDR2 FVKESK. The CDR3 has 19 residues. J gave up 6 bases and V 1 base, and 15 bases lay outside the gene matches.

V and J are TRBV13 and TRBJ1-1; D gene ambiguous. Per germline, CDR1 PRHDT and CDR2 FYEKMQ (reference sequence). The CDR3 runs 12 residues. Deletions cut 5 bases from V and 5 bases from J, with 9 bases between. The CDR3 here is CASSPRLTEAFF. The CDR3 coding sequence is TGTGCCAGCAGCCCCCGATTGACTGAAGCTTTCTTT.

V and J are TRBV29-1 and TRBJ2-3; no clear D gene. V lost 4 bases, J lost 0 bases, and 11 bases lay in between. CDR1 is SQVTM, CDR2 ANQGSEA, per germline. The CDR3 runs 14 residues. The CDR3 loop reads CSVGQLFSTDTQYF. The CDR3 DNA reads TGCAGCGTTGGGCAGTTGTTTAGCACAGATACGCAGTATTTT.

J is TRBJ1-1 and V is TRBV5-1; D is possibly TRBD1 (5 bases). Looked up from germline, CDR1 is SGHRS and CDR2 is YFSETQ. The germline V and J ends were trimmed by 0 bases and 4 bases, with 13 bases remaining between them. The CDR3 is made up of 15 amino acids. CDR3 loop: CASSLVERGSTEAFF. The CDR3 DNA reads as TGCGCCAGCAGCTTGGTCGAACGGGGGTCCACTGAAGCTTTCTTT.

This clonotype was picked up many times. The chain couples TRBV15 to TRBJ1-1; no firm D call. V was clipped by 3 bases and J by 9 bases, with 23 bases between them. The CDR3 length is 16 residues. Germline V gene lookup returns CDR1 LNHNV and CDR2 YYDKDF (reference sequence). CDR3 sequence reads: CATSSILIGTDRKAFF. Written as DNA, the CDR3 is TGTGCCACCAGCAGCATCCTAATAGGTACGGACCGAAAAGCTTTCTTT.

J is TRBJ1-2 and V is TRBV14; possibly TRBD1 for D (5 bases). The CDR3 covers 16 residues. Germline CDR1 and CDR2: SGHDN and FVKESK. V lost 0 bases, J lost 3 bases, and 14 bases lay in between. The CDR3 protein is CASSQDLTASYYGYTF. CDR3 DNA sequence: TGTGCCAGCAGCCAAGATCTGACAGCCAGTTACTATGGCTACACCTTC. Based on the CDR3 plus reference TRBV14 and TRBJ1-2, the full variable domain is EAGVTQFPSHSVIEKGQTVTLRCDPISGHDNLYWYRRVMGKEIKFLLHFVKESKQDESGMPNNRFLAERTGGTYSTLKVQPAELEDSGVYFCASSQDLTASYYGYTFGSGTRLTVV.

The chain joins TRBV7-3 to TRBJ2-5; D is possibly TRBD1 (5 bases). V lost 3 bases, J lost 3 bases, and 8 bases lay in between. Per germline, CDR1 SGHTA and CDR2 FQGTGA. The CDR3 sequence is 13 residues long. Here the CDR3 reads CASSFAGKETQYF. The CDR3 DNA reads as TGTGCCAGCAGCTTCGCAGGGAAAGAGACCCAGTACTTC.

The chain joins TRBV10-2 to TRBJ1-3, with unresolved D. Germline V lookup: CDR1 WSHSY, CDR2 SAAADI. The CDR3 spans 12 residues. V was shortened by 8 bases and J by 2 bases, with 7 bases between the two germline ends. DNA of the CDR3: TGCGCCAGCGGTATAGCTGGAAACACCATATATTTT. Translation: CASGIAGNTIYF.